This T cell receptor beta chain stems from a study of technical replicates of blood from a handful of donors. Profiled with immunoSEQ multiplex PCR; TCRdb holds only in-frame clones, not every one. This table has about 68,000 clones, roughly 97% appearing once. The V and J ends lost 2 bases and 4 bases, in that order; junction bases with no gene match: 3. CDR1 is SGDLS and CDR2 is YYNGEE in the germline V gene. The CDR3 consists of 15 residues. The gene calls are TRBV9 and TRBJ2-1; 10 nucleotides match TRBD2. Sequenced input: T cells isolated from PBMCs. The sequence derives from a human donor in good health. CDR3: CASSVSGRGYNEQFF. CDR3 coding DNA: TGTGCCAGCAGCGTGAGCGGGAGGGGTTACAATGAGCAGTTCTTC.